A selection of T cell receptor beta chains follows, all from one sample in a study of patients and donors after allogeneic stem cell transplantation. TCRdb fed the RT-PCR reads into MiXCR, producing one record per CDR3 protein. The data contain some 880,000 distinct CDR3 sequences, more than 15% of them singletons. Sequencing was performed on blood, either unsorted or a sorted T cell fraction (not recorded which). These receptors were obtained from a human donor who was either an allogeneic HSCT recipient or a stem cell or donor lymphocyte infusion donor (not recorded which). It is not recorded whose cells these are; they may come from a transplant donor. CDR3s include the opening cysteine and the closing phenylalanine or tryptophan. D genes are given only for firm matches. Clone size is given for some rows only: seen once, a few or many times, or a class if the clone is expanded.

CDR3 protein,CDR3 DNA,CDR3 length,clone size,J gene,D gene,V gene
CASSSTGDGWDNEQFF,TGCGCCAGCAGCTCAACCGGGGACGGCTGGGACAATGAGCAGTTCTTC,16,few,TRBJ2-1,NA,TRBV5-1
CASSIWGNEQFF,TGTGCCAGTAGTATCTGGGGCAATGAGCAGTTCTTC,12,few,TRBJ2-1,NA,TRBV19
CASSPMGASAFF,TGTGCCAGCAGTCCGATGGGGGCGTCGGCTTTCTTT,12,many,TRBJ1-1,NA,TRBV12-3/TRBV12-4
CASSLSGRPYNEQFF,TGTGCCAGCAGCTTAAGCGGGAGGCCCTACAATGAGCAGTTCTTC,15,many,TRBJ2-1,TRBD2,TRBV11-2
CASSLGQGTGNTIYF,TGTGCCAGCAGTTTAGGACAGGGAACCGGAAACACCATATATTTT,15,many,TRBJ1-3,TRBD1,TRBV12-3/TRBV12-4
CATAGAGELFF,TGCGCCACCGCTGGGGCCGGGGAGCTGTTTTTT,11,NA,TRBJ2-2,NA,TRBV5-1
CASGFAGGTEAFF,TGTGCTAGTGGTTTCGCAGGGGGTACTGAAGCTTTCTTT,13,few,TRBJ1-1,TRBD1,TRBV12-5
CASRLSGSETQYF,TGTGCCAGCAGACTTAGCGGGAGTGAGACCCAGTACTTC,13,many,TRBJ2-5,TRBD2,TRBV12-3/TRBV12-4
CASSIPHSTDTQYF,TGTGCCAGTAGTATCCCCCACAGCACAGATACGCAGTATTTT,14,NA,TRBJ2-3,NA,TRBV19
CASSLEAGKYF,TGTGCCAGCAGCTTAGAGGCCGGGAAGTATTTT,11,NA,TRBJ2-3,NA,TRBV7-9
CASSLALDSGSTYEQYF,TGCGCCAGCAGCTTGGCCCTAGATAGCGGTTCTACCTACGAGCAGTACTTC,17,NA,TRBJ2-7,NA,TRBV5-1
CASSLWTGRETQYF,TGTGCCAGCAGTTTATGGACAGGGAGGGAGACCCAGTACTTC,14,many,TRBJ2-5,TRBD1,TRBV12-3/TRBV12-4
CASSPTPGGTSTDTQYF,TGTGCCAGCAGTCCCACCCCCGGGGGTACTAGCACAGATACGCAGTATTTT,17,NA,TRBJ2-3,NA,TRBV6-2/TRBV6-3
CATSSQGHYGYTF,TGTGCCACCAGTTCGCAGGGACACTATGGCTACACCTTC,13,few,TRBJ1-2,NA,TRBV24-1
CSPGGSSQETQYF,TGCAGTCCCGGGGGCTCGTCCCAAGAGACCCAGTACTTC,13,few,TRBJ2-5,NA,TRBV20-1
CASSATTGGLYEQYF,TGTGCCAGCAGTGCAACGACAGGGGGCTTATACGAGCAGTACTTC,15,few,TRBJ2-7,TRBD1,TRBV28
CASGLGAEAFF,TGTGCCAGCGGGCTAGGGGCTGAAGCTTTCTTT,11,NA,TRBJ1-1,NA,TRBV21-1
CATRRAEKNSPLHF,TGTGCCACCCGGCGGGCAGAAAAAAATTCACCCCTCCACTTT,14,few,TRBJ1-6,NA,TRBV6-1
CASSYGTGGVMETQYF,TGTGCCAGCAGTTACGGGACAGGGGGAGTTATGGAGACCCAGTACTTC,16,NA,TRBJ2-5,TRBD1,TRBV6-5
CASSQDGYTEAFF,TGTGCCAGCAGTCAAGACGGATACACTGAAGCTTTCTTT,13,few,TRBJ1-1,NA,TRBV6-2/TRBV6-3